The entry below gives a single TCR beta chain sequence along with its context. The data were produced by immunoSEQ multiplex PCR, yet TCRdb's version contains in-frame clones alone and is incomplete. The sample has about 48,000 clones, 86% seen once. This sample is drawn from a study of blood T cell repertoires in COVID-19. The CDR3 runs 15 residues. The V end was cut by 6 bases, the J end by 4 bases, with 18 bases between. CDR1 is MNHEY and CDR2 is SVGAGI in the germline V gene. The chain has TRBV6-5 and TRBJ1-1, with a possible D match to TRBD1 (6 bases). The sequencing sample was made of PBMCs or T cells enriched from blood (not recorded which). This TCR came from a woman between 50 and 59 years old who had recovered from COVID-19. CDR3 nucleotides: TGTGCCAGCAGAAAAGAGACAGGCTGGGGCACTGAAGCTTTCTTT. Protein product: CASRKETGWGTEAFF.